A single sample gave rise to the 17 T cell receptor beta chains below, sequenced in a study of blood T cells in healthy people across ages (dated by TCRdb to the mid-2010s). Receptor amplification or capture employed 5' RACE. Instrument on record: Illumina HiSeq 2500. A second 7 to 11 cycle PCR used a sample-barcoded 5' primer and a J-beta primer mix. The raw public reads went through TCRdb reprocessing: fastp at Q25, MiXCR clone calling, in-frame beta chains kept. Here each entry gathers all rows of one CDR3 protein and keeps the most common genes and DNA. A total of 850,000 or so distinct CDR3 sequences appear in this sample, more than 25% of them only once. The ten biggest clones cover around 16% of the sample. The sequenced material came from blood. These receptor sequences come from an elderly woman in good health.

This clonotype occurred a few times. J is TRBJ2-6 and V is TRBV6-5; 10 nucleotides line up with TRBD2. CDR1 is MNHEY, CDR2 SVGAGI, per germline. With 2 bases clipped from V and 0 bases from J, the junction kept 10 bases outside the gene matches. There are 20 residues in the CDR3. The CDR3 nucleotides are TGTGCCAGCAGTTACCTCCCGGGAGCGGGGGGGAGCTCTGGGGCCAACGTCCTGACTTTC. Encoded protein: CASSYLPGAGGSSGANVLTF.

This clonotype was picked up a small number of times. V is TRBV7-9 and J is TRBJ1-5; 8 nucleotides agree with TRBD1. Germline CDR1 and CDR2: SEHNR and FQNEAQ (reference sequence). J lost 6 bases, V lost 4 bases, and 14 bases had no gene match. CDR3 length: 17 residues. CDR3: CASSYGGVTGGGQPQHF. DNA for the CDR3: TGTGCCAGCAGCTACGGCGGCGTAACAGGGGGGGGTCAGCCCCAGCATTTT. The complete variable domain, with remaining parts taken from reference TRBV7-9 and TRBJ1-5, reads DTGVSQNPRHKITKRGQNVTFRCDPISEHNRLYWYRQTLGQGPEFLTYFQNEAQLEKSRLLSDRFSAERPKGSFSTLEIQRTEQGDSAMYLCASSYGGVTGGGQPQHFGDGTRLSIL.

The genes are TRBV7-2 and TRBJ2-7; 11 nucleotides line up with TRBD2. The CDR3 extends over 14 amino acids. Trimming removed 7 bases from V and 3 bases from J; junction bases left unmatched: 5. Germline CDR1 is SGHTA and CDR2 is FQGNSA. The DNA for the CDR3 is TGTGCCAGCACCCTAGGGACTAGCGGCTACGAGCAGTACTTC. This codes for CASTLGTSGYEQYF.

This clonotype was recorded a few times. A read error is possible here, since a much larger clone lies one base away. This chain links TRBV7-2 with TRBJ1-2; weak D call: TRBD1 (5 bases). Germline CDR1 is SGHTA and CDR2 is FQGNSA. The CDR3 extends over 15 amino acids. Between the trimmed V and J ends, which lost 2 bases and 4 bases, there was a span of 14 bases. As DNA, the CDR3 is TGTGCCAGCAGCTTAAGGTTAGGGGACTCCTATGGCTACACCTTC. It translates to CASSLRLGDSYGYTF.

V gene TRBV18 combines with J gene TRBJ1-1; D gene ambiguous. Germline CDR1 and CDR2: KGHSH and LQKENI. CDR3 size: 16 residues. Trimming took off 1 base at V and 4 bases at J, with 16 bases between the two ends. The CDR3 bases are TGTGCCAGCTCACCACAGGGAAACGGATTGGGCACTGAAGCTTTCTTT. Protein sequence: CASSPQGNGLGTEAFF. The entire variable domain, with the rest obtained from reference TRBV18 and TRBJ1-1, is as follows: NAGVMQNPRHLVRRRGQEARLRCSPMKGHSHVYWYRQLPEEGLKFMVYLQKENIIDESGMPKERFSAEFPKEGPSILRIQQVVRGDSAAYFCASSPQGNGLGTEAFFGQGTRLTVV.

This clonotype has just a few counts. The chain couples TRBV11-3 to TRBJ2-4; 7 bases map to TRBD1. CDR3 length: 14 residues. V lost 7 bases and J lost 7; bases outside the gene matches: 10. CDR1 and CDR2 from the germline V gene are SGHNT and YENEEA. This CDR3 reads CASTLGGHGNIQYF. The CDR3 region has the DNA TGTGCCAGCACCCTAGGGGGCCACGGGAACATTCAGTACTTC.

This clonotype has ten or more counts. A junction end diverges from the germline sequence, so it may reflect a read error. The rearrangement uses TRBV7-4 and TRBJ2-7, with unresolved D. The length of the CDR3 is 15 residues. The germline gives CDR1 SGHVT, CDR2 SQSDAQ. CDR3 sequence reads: CASSLDRMGSHEQYF. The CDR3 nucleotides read TGTGCCAGCAGCTTAGACCGAATGGGCTCCCACGAGCAGTACTTC.

CDR3 residues: CARMDPNTGELFF. CDR3 coding DNA: TGTGCCAGGATGGATCCGAACACCGGGGAGCTGTTTTTT. The chain recombines TRBV6-1 with TRBJ2-2; D gene ambiguous. Trimming cost V 9 bases and J 0 bases, with 8 bases left between them. The CDR3 spans 13 residues. Germline V gene sequence: CDR1 MNHNS, CDR2 SASEGT.

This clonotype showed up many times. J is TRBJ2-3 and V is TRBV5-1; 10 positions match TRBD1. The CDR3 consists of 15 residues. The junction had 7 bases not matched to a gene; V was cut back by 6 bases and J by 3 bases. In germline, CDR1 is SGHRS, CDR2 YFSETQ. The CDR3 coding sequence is TGCGCCAGCACCCGACAGGGGGCAGGAACAGATACGCAGTATTTT. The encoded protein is CASTRQGAGTDTQYF. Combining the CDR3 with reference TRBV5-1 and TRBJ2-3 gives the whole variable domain KAGVTQTPRYLIKTRGQQVTLSCSPISGHRSVSWYQQTPGQGLQFLFEYFSETQRNKGNFPGRFSGRQFSNSRSEMNVSTLELGDSALYLCASTRQGAGTDTQYFGPGTRLTVL.

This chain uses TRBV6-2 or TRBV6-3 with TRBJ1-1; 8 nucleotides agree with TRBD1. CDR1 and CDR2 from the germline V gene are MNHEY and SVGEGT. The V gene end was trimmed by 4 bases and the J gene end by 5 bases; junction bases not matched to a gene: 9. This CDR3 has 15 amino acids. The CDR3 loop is CASSSLGQGVTEAFF. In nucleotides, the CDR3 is TGTGCCAGCAGTTCCCTAGGACAGGGTGTGACTGAAGCTTTCTTT.

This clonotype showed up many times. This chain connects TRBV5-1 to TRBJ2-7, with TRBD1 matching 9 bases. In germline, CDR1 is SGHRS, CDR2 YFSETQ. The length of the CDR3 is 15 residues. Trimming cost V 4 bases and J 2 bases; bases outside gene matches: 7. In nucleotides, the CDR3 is TGCGCCAGCAGCACCGGGACAGGGAGTACCTACGAGCAGTACTTC. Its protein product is CASSTGTGSTYEQYF.

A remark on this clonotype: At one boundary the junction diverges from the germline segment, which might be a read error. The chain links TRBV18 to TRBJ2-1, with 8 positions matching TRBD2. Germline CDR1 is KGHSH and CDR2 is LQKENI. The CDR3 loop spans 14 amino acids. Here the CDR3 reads CVSSRSGGYNEQFF. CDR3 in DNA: TGTGTCAGCTCAAGAAGCGGGGGTTACAATGAGCAGTTCTTC.

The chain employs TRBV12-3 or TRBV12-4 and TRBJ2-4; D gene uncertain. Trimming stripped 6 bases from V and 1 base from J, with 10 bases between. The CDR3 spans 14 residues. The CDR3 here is CASSPGTAKNIQYF. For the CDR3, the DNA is TGTGCCAGCAGCCCTGGTACGGCCAAAAACATTCAGTACTTC.

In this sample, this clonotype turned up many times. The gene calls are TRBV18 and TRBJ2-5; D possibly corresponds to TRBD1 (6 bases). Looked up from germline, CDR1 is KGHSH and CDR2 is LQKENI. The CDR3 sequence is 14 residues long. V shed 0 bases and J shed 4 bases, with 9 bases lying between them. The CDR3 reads CASSPPRGIETQYF. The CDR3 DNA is TGTGCCAGCTCACCACCCAGGGGTATAGAGACCCAGTACTTC.

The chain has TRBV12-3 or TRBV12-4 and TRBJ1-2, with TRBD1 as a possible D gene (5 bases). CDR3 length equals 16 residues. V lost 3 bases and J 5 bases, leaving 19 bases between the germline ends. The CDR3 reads CASSFKVLGLLYGYTF. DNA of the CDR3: TGTGCCAGCAGTTTTAAGGTATTGGGACTTCTTTATGGCTACACCTTC.

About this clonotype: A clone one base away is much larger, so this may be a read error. The CDR3, as DNA: TGTGCCAGCAGTTTCCGCCCTGCCACGAATACGCAGTATTTT. Translating gives CASSFRPATNTQYF. The chain is built from TRBV12-3 or TRBV12-4 and TRBJ2-3; no definite D call. The CDR3 spans 14 residues. V was clipped by 3 bases and J by 7 bases, with 14 bases between them.

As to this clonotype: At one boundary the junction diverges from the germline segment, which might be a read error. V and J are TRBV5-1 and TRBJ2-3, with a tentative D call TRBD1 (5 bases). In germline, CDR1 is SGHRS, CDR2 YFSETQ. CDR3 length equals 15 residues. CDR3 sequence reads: CACSSRDVGTDTQYF. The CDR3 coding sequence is TGTGCCTGCAGCAGCAGGGATGTCGGCACAGATACGCAGTATTTT.